The T cell receptor (beta chain) under discussion was sequenced for a study of cytomegalovirus exposure and HLA in healthy donors. Study-level points and caveats: Researchers counted over 150 TCR beta chains as cytomegalovirus-associated. Relative to the roughly 700-donor mean, N-insertions were reportedly fewer in an Asian-associated ancestry cluster in a later analysis. Under in vitro conditions, a few CMV-associated chains were confirmed as specific for CMV antigens.

The primer mix had 60 Vbeta and 13 Jbeta primers. Using immunoSEQ multiplex PCR, the repertoire was profiled, and TCRdb retains in-frame clones only, with some absent. The sample records roughly 81,000 clones, under 80% being singletons. Remarks on this clone: The target antigen is unknown.

In germline, CDR1 is MNHNY, CDR2 SVGAGI (reference sequence). The V segment lost 2 bases and the J segment 5 bases; nucleotides outside the gene matches: 3. This CDR3 has 14 residues. J is TRBJ1-1 and V is TRBV6-6, with 9 bases lining up with TRBD1. The specimen sequenced was PBMCs. This receptor was obtained from a boy under 18 in good health and CMV-seronegative. As DNA, the CDR3 is TGTGCCAGCAGTTACGACAGGGGGGAGACTGAAGCTTTCTTT. It specifies CASSYDRGETEAFF.